The 29 T cell receptor beta chains reported below all come from one sample, sequenced in a study of blood T cell repertoires in COVID-19 (dated by TCRdb to 2020 to 2022). Libraries were prepared through the immunoSEQ multiplex PCR assay. TCRdb carries this immuneACCESS record with in-frame sequences only. Its versions omit some clonotypes, under half of them owing to an unresolved V gene in the studies checked, with the rest unexplained. The sample has 85,000 to 100,000 clones on record, around 67% of them singletons. 20% to 25% of the sample rests with the top ten. Sequenced sample: peripheral blood. All receptors derive from a woman aged 55-70 years in a cohort sampled during active or convalescent COVID-19.

The genes are TRBV5-1 and TRBJ2-1; 12 bases map to TRBD2. The germline V gene encodes CDR1 SGHRS and CDR2 YFSETQ. Germline trimming cut 3 bases from V and 5 bases from J; bases unmatched to any gene: 6. CDR3 length: 16 amino acids. In DNA form, the CDR3 reads TGCGCCAGCAGCTCCAAACTAGCGGGGGGACACAATGAGCAGTTCTTC. Protein product: CASSSKLAGGHNEQFF.

V and J are TRBV7-2 and TRBJ2-1; the match to TRBD2 covers 7 bases. Germline assignment: CDR1 SGHTA and CDR2 FQGNSA. The CDR3 has 13 amino acids. The V segment lost 4 bases and the J segment 10 bases; nucleotides outside the gene matches: 7. As DNA, the CDR3 is TGTGCCAGCAGCTCCATCGGGGGAGGGGAGCAGTTCTTC. It codes for CASSSIGGGEQFF. Supplemented by reference TRBV7-2 and TRBJ2-1, the full variable domain reads GAGVSQSPSNKVTEKGKDVELRCDPISGHTALYWYRQSLGQGLEFLIYFQGNSAPDKSGLPSDRFSAERTGGSVSTLTIQRTQQEDSAVYLCASSSIGGGEQFFGPGTRLTVL.

Here the CDR3 DNA reads TGTGCCAGCCGACCGGTTCACAGGGGGCGGACTGAAGCTTTCTTT. This codes for CASRPVHRGRTEAFF. J is TRBJ1-1 and V is TRBV19, with 9 bases aligning to TRBD1. Trimming took 9 bases from V and 5 from J; bases not matched to a gene: 13. Germline CDR1 is LNHDA and CDR2 is SQIVND (reference sequence). This CDR3 contains 15 residues.

This chain links TRBV5-1 with TRBJ2-7, with TRBD2 as a possible D gene (5 bases). The CDR3 contains 15 residues. V was clipped by 3 bases and J by 2 bases, with 15 bases between them. Germline-derived CDR1 and CDR2 are SGHRS and YFSETQ. The CDR3: CASSSDGLPPYEQYF. CDR3 nucleotides: TGCGCCAGCAGCTCGGACGGACTTCCGCCCTACGAGCAGTACTTC.

The rearrangement joins TRBV19 to TRBJ1-3, with unresolved D. Per the germline V gene, CDR1 is LNHDA and CDR2 is SQIVND (reference sequence). The V end was cut by 3 bases, the J end by 0 bases, with 12 bases between. This CDR3 has 16 residues. Here the CDR3 DNA reads TGTGCCAGTAGTATTCTCGAGGGCTACTCTGGAAACACCATATATTTT. Translated, it gives CASSILEGYSGNTIYF.

This clone was detected a few times. This rearrangement joins TRBV18 to TRBJ1-3; TRBD1 agrees at 7 bases. The CDR3 covers 15 residues. Germline values: CDR1 KGHSH, CDR2 LQKENI. Germline trimming cut 3 bases from V and 0 bases from J; bases unmatched to any gene: 2. The CDR3 sequence is CASSPTGHSGNTIYF. In DNA, the CDR3 is TGTGCCAGCTCACCGACAGGGCACTCTGGAAACACCATATATTTT.

With regard to this clone: Other DNA sequences in the same sample also yield this CDR3. The chain employs TRBV9 and TRBJ2-7; 10 bases agree with TRBD1. This CDR3 spans 15 amino acids. The V and J ends lost 0 bases and 1 base, in that order; junction bases with no gene match: 1. CDR1 is SGDLS and CDR2 is YYNGEE in the germline V gene. The CDR3 sequence: CASSVGTGGSYEQYF. The CDR3 DNA reads as TGTGCCAGCAGCGTAGGGACAGGGGGTTCCTACGAGCAGTACTTC. Full variable domain (outside the CDR3, taken from reference TRBV9 and TRBJ2-7): DSGVTQTPKHLITATGQRVTLRCSPRSGDLSVYWYQQSLDQGLQFLIQYYNGEERAKGNILERFSAQQFPDLHSELNLSSLELGDSALYFCASSVGTGGSYEQYFGPGTRLTVT.

For the CDR3, the DNA is TGTGCCAGCAGCGCTAAGGGCAGGGTCTATGGCGAGCAGTACTTC. It specifies CASSAKGRVYGEQYF. The chain links TRBV7-8 to TRBJ2-7, with D possibly being TRBD1 (5 bases). CDR1 and CDR2 from the germline V gene are SGHVS and FQNEAQ. The ends were cut back, 5 bases at V and 6 bases at J, with 20 bases in the middle. The CDR3 sequence is 15 residues long.

CDR3 sequence reads: CASSPFATGGTEAFF. In DNA form, the CDR3 reads TGTGCCAGTAGCCCCTTCGCGACAGGGGGCACTGAAGCTTTCTTT. V is TRBV19 and J is TRBJ1-1, with 9 bases matching TRBD1. V lost 6 bases and J lost 4; bases outside the gene matches: 9. Germline CDR1 reads LNHDA; CDR2 reads SQIVND (reference sequence). This CDR3 is 15 amino acids long.

This clone was found a few times. The J gene is TRBJ2-1, the V gene TRBV7-9; 11 nucleotides match TRBD1. The CDR3 consists of 14 residues. J gave up 9 bases and V 5 bases, and 6 bases lay outside the gene matches. Looked up from germline, CDR1 is SEHNR and CDR2 is FQNEAQ (reference sequence). The CDR3 bases are TGTGCCAGCAGCATGGACAGGGGGCGCACTGAGCAGTTCTTC. Translating it yields CASSMDRGRTEQFF. Full variable domain (rest looked up from reference TRBV7-9 and TRBJ2-1): DTGVSQNPRHKITKRGQNVTFRCDPISEHNRLYWYRQTLGQGPEFLTYFQNEAQLEKSRLLSDRFSAERPKGSFSTLEIQRTEQGDSAMYLCASSMDRGRTEQFFGPGTRLTVL.

This clone has more than one count but fewer than ten. The chain's CDR3 is CASSYSGASGYTF. The CDR3 DNA reads as TGTGCCAGCAGTTACTCAGGGGCCTCTGGCTACACCTTC. The chain is built from TRBV6-5 and TRBJ1-2; the D gene is possibly TRBD1 (5 bases). The CDR3 extends over 13 amino acids. Trimming cost V 0 bases and J 7 bases, with 9 bases left between them. In germline, CDR1 is MNHEY, CDR2 SVGAGI.

This chain joins TRBV10-3 and TRBJ1-2; D gene ambiguous. The CDR3 has 13 amino acids. Trimming removed 3 bases from V and 3 bases from J, with 8 bases in between. The V gene's germline CDR1 is ENHRY and CDR2 SYGVKD. CDR3 in DNA: TGTGCCATCAGTGAAAAGGAGGACTATGGCTACACCTTC. Amino acid sequence: CAISEKEDYGYTF.

The chain couples TRBV5-1 to TRBJ1-2, with D perhaps matching TRBD1 (6 bases). Trimming shortened V by 4 bases and J by 2 bases, and 15 bases separated the two germline ends. Germline CDR1 SGHRS, CDR2 YFSETQ. CDR3 length: 15 amino acids. Here the CDR3 DNA reads TGCGCCAGCAGCACGGACGGACAGCCGAACTATGGCTACACCTTC. As protein: CASSTDGQPNYGYTF. Based on the CDR3 plus reference TRBV5-1 and TRBJ1-2, the full variable domain is KAGVTQTPRYLIKTRGQQVTLSCSPISGHRSVSWYQQTPGQGLQFLFEYFSETQRNKGNFPGRFSGRQFSNSRSEMNVSTLELGDSALYLCASSTDGQPNYGYTFGSGTRLTVV.

The rearrangement links TRBV9 to TRBJ2-1; 9 nucleotides match TRBD1. The CDR3 length is 16 residues. J gave up 5 bases and V 4 bases, and 10 bases lay outside the gene matches. CDR1 and CDR2 (germline): SGDLS, YYNGEE. For the CDR3, the DNA is TGTGCCAGCAGCCCCTGGGGGGACAGGGTAGACAATGAGCAGTTCTTC. Protein sequence: CASSPWGDRVDNEQFF.

This clone was observed a few times. The V and J genes are TRBV5-1 and TRBJ1-2; 7 bases line up with TRBD1. Germline V gene lookup returns CDR1 SGHRS and CDR2 YFSETQ. This CDR3 comprises 16 residues. The junction had 15 bases not matched to a gene; V was cut back by 4 bases and J by 6 bases. Written as DNA, the CDR3 is TGCGCCAGCAGCACAGGAAGGACAGGTGGCCGTGATGGCTACACCTTC. Encoded protein: CASSTGRTGGRDGYTF.

This chain links TRBV2 with TRBJ1-1; unclear D gene. V lost 6 bases to trimming and J lost 4 bases, with 12 bases between them. Germline V gene sequence: CDR1 SNHLY, CDR2 FYNNEI. The CDR3 totals 13 residues. The CDR3 region is CASSVGGGTEAFF. The CDR3 nucleotides are TGTGCCAGCAGCGTAGGAGGCGGCACTGAAGCTTTCTTT.

This chain uses TRBV18 with TRBJ2-2; D remains ambiguous. This CDR3 is 15 amino acids long. Trimming left V 1 base short and J 1 base short, with 7 bases between. Per the germline V gene, CDR1 is KGHSH and CDR2 is LQKENI. Here the CDR3 DNA reads TGTGCCAGCTCACCACTCCAGGTGAACACCGGGGAGCTGTTTTTT. As protein: CASSPLQVNTGELFF.

The chain uses TRBV12-5 and TRBJ1-2, with 7 bases lining up with TRBD1. The V and J ends lost 1 base and 8 bases, in that order; junction bases with no gene match: 7. The CDR3 sequence is 14 residues long. Germline CDR1 is LGHNT and CDR2 is FRNRAP. The CDR3 here is CASGLATGVGGYTF. The DNA of the CDR3 is TGTGCTAGTGGTTTGGCCACAGGGGTGGGGGGCTACACCTTC.

Here the CDR3 reads CASSLSGGADTGELFF. The CDR3 DNA reads TGTGCCAGCAGCTTATCTGGAGGGGCGGACACCGGGGAGCTGTTTTTT. The V and J genes are TRBV5-6 and TRBJ2-2, with D perhaps matching TRBD2 (6 bases). This CDR3 has 16 amino acids. Trimming removed 2 bases from V and 3 bases from J, with 14 bases in between. Germline loops: CDR1 SGHDT, CDR2 YYEEEE.

This clone has just a few counts. The V gene is TRBV7-7, the J gene TRBJ2-1; 11 bases match TRBD2. The CDR3 loop spans 17 amino acids. The germline V gene encodes CDR1 SSHAT and CDR2 FNYEAQ (reference sequence). The V segment lost 1 base and the J segment 7 bases; nucleotides outside the gene matches: 9. The CDR3 DNA follows: TGTGCCAGCAGCTTAGATAGCGGGGGGGCTGGTGGTAATGAGCAGTTCTTC. It translates to CASSLDSGGAGGNEQFF.

The DNA for the CDR3 is TGTGCCAGCAGATCAGGGAATGGAAACACCATATATTTT. It translates to CASRSGNGNTIYF. The chain carries TRBV5-5 and TRBJ1-3, with D possibly being TRBD1 (5 bases). This CDR3 comprises 13 residues. V gave up 5 bases and J gave up 3 bases, with 9 bases separating them. Germline V CDR1 and CDR2: SGHKS, YYEKEE (reference sequence).

The CDR3 DNA reads as TGTGCCAGCAGCTCCATAGCGGGGGGGCTAGAGACCCAGTACTTC. It yields the protein CASSSIAGGLETQYF. V gene TRBV11-2 combines with J gene TRBJ2-5; 11 bases line up with TRBD2. The CDR3 spans 15 residues. J was trimmed by 4 bases and V by 4 bases; bases with no gene match: 5. Germline loops: CDR1 SGHAT, CDR2 FQNNGV.

V usage is TRBV5-6 and J usage is TRBJ2-2; a weak D match, TRBD2 (5 bases). The germline V and J ends were trimmed by 0 bases and 7 bases, with 13 bases remaining between them. The CDR3 is made up of 15 amino acids. Germline V gene data show CDR1 as SGHDT and CDR2 as YYEEEE. CDR3 residues: CASSLVGSRSGELFF. CDR3 DNA sequence: TGTGCCAGCAGCTTGGTGGGGAGTCGTAGCGGGGAGCTGTTTTTT. The whole variable domain, remainder taken from reference TRBV5-6 and TRBJ2-2, is DAGVTQSPTHLIKTRGQQVTLRCSPKSGHDTVSWYQQALGQGPQFIFQYYEEEERQRGNFPDRFSGHQFPNYSSELNVNALLLGDSALYLCASSLVGSRSGELFFGEGSRLTVL.

This clone was seen just once. V and J are TRBV19 and TRBJ2-5; a possible D gene is TRBD1 (6 bases). The CDR3 is made up of 13 amino acids. The ends were cut back, 5 bases at V and 5 bases at J, with 12 bases in the middle. Germline V gene sequence: CDR1 LNHDA, CDR2 SQIVND (reference sequence). The CDR3 loop is CASSVTGLETQYF. For the CDR3, the DNA is TGTGCCAGTAGTGTCACAGGGTTGGAGACCCAGTACTTC.

The V gene is TRBV2, the J gene TRBJ2-3; weak D call: TRBD1 (5 bases). The CDR3 consists of 14 residues. In germline, CDR1 is SNHLY, CDR2 FYNNEI. V was shortened by 4 bases and J by 2 bases, with 10 bases between the two germline ends. The CDR3, as DNA: TGTGCCAGCAGTGTGGGGCAGCCCACAGATACGCAGTATTTT. It yields the protein CASSVGQPTDTQYF.

The chain has TRBV2 and TRBJ2-2; 13 bases map to TRBD2. Germline V CDR1 and CDR2: SNHLY, FYNNEI. V trimming: 6 bases; J trimming: 0 bases; junction bases outside the gene matches: 13. The CDR3 length is 20 residues. The CDR3, as DNA: TGTGCCAGCAGATCCCCTTTCCAACTAGCGGGGGGGTCGAACACCGGGGAGCTGTTTTTT. It yields the protein CASRSPFQLAGGSNTGELFF.

The chain carries TRBV4-3 and TRBJ2-7; D is possibly TRBD2 (5 bases). Trimming removed 0 bases from V and 6 bases from J, with 15 bases in between. The CDR3 has 15 amino acids. The germline gives CDR1 LGHNA, CDR2 YSLEER. The DNA of the CDR3 is TGCGCCAGCAGCCAAGAAATCGGTAGAGGGAGCGAGCAGTACTTC. It translates to CASSQEIGRGSEQYF.

The CDR3 DNA reads TGTGCCAGTAGTATAACTGCGGGTAGGAGCAATCAGCCCCAGCATTTT. Translated, it gives CASSITAGRSNQPQHF. The chain is built from TRBV19 and TRBJ1-5; D is ambiguous. V was shortened by 2 bases and J by 1 base, with 12 bases between the two germline ends. The V gene's germline CDR1 is LNHDA and CDR2 SQIVND (reference sequence). CDR3 size: 16 residues.

The chain combines TRBV3-1 (or the pseudogene TRBV3-2) with TRBJ2-5; 10 bases align to TRBD2. The germline gives CDR1 LGHDT, CDR2 YNNKEL (reference sequence). After removal of 3 bases from V and 5 bases from J, the junction contained 3 bases not matched to a gene. The CDR3 has 14 amino acids. CDR3: CASSQGAGGETQYF. The CDR3, as DNA: TGTGCCAGCAGCCAGGGAGCGGGGGGGGAGACCCAGTACTTC.